This T cell receptor beta chain came from a study of a mutant IDH1 vaccine in newly diagnosed glioma. About the study: In weeks 1, 3, 5, 7, 11, 15, 19 and 23, patients were immunized, eight times in all. Most patients had received both radiotherapy and temozolomide, the prior options being radiotherapy, temozolomide, or both.

Here immunoSEQ multiplex PCR was the method, and the copy in TCRdb shows in-frame clones only, minus some. Altogether 55,000 to 65,000 clones are present, less than 85% being singletons, with the ten largest covering around 3.5%. The germline V gene encodes CDR1 SQVTM and CDR2 ANQGSEA. This CDR3 region has 14 residues. Unmatched junction bases numbered 7, after V lost 4 bases and J lost 3 bases. Documented time point: week 11, during vaccination. The study gave 300 ug of mutant IDH1 20-mer peptide per vaccine dose, with topical imiquimod. With respect to this clone: Its antigen is not identified.

This specimen was PBMCs, taken from a glioma patient whose treatment included an IDH1 peptide vaccine. This receptor was taken from a man under 40 with glioma. This sequence joins TRBV29-1 and TRBJ1-1; 8 nucleotides agree with TRBD1. CDR3 DNA: TGCAGCGTTGCAGGGGGCGCAGGGGACACTGAAGCTTTCTTT. Residues: CSVAGGAGDTEAFF.